Presented here are 2 T cell receptor beta chains from one specimen sequenced in a study of T cells after yellow fever vaccination. TCRdb re-called the 5' RACE reads through MiXCR, storing one row per CDR3 protein. The sample records some 670,000 distinct CDR3 sequences, approximately 13% being singletons. The source material was PBMCs, sampled on the day of the yellow fever booster vaccination. All receptors derive from a man aged 25 to 40 who received the YFV17D yellow fever vaccine.

The sample holds a few counts of this clonotype. The chain joins TRBV20-1 to TRBJ2-3, with TRBD2 identical over 11 bases. Germline lookup yields CDR1 DFQATT and CDR2 SNEGSKA (reference sequence). V was pared by 4 bases and J by 0 bases, with 3 bases of the junction left unmatched. The CDR3 has 15 residues. The CDR3 spells CSAISGRGSTDTQYF. In DNA, the CDR3 is TGCAGTGCTATTAGCGGGAGGGGTAGCACAGATACGCAGTATTTT.

Concerning this clonotype itself: This may be a read error: a much more frequent sequence differs by one nucleotide. DNA for the CDR3: TGTGCCAGCAGCGGGGGCTACGATGAGCAGTTCTTC. Its protein product is CASSGGYDEQFF. The chain couples TRBV9 to TRBJ2-1, with D perhaps TRBD1 (5 bases). The germline V gene encodes CDR1 SGDLS and CDR2 YYNGEE. The CDR3 is 12 residues long. Together with reference TRBV9 and TRBJ2-1, the CDR3 gives the full variable domain: DSGVTQTPKHLITATGQRVTLRCSPRSGDLSVYWYQQSLDQGLQFLIQYYNGEERAKGNILERFSAQQFPDLHSELNLSSLELGDSALYFCASSGGYDEQFFGPGTRLTVL.